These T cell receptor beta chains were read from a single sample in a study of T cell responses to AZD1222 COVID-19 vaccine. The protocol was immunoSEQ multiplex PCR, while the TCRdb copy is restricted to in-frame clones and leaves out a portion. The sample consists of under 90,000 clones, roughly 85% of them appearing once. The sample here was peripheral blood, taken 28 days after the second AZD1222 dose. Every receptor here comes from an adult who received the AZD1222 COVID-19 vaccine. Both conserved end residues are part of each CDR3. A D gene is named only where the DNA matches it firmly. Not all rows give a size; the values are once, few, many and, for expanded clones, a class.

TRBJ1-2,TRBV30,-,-,CAWTTHPSYGYTF,TGTGCCTGGACCACGCACCCCTCCTATGGCTACACCTTC
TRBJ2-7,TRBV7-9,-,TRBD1,CASNRGEDYEQYF,TGTGCCAGTAACAGGGGGGAAGATTACGAGCAGTACTTC
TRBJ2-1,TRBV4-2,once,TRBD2,CASSKTSGGASEQFF,TGTGCCAGCAGCAAGACTAGCGGGGGGGCTAGTGAGCAGTTCTTC
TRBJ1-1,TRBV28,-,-,CASRLRDTVTVAFF,TGTGCCAGCAGGCTTCGGGACACGGTAACCGTAGCTTTCTTT
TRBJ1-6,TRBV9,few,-,CASSVLGIGNSPLHF,TGTGCCAGCAGCGTACTCGGGATAGGAAATTCACCCCTCCACTTT
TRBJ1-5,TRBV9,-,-,CASSVDEGGNNQPQHF,TGTGCCAGCAGCGTAGATGAAGGGGGGAATAATCAGCCCCAGCATTTT
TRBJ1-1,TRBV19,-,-,CASNLDTQNTEAFF,TGTGCCAGTAACCTGGACACACAGAACACTGAAGCTTTCTTT
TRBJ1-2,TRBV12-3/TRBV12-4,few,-,CASSLTNYGYTF,TGTGCCAGCAGTTTAACTAACTATGGCTACACCTTC
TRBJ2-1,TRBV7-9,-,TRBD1,CASSFTTGRMGNEQFF,TGTGCCAGCAGCTTCACGACAGGGCGTATGGGGAATGAGCAGTTCTTC
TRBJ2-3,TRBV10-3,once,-,CAISGADTQYF,TGTGCCATCAGTGGGGCAGATACGCAGTATTTT
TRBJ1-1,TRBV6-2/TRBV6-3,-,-,CASSYSEAGGTEAFF,TGTGCCAGCAGTTACTCGGAGGCCGGGGGAACTGAAGCTTTCTTT
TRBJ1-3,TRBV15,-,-,CATSRSRSGKDSGNTIYF,TGTGCCACCAGCAGAAGTAGGTCGGGGAAGGACTCTGGAAACACCATATATTTT
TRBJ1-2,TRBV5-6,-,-,CASSPIQGNYGYTF,TGTGCCAGCAGCCCAATACAGGGAAACTATGGCTACACCTTC
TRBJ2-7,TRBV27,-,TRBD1,CASSSTGASDEQYF,TGTGCCAGCAGTTCCACAGGGGCGTCCGACGAGCAGTACTTC
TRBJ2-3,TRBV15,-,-,CATSRDAGSTDTQYF,TGTGCCACCAGCAGAGATGCAGGGTCAACGGATACGCAGTATTTT
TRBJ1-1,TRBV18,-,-,CASSPSRVTEAFF,TGTGCCAGCTCACCAAGTAGGGTCACTGAAGCTTTCTTT
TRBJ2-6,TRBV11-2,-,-,CASTIGGSGANVLTF,TGTGCCAGCACTATAGGGGGCTCTGGGGCCAACGTCCTGACTTTC
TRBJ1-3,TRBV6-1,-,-,CASSESMGLNTIYF,TGTGCCAGCAGTGAAAGCATGGGGCTAAACACCATATATTTT
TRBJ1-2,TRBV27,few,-,CASSLTGGYGYTF,TGTGCCAGCAGTTTAACCGGCGGCTATGGCTACACCTTC
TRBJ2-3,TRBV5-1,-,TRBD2,CASRLAGDHTDTQYF,TGCGCCAGCAGACTAGCGGGGGACCACACAGATACGCAGTATTTT
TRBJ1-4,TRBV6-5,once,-,CASSFRLDEKLFF,TGTGCCAGCAGTTTTCGATTAGATGAAAAACTGTTTTTT
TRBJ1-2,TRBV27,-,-,CASSPRTESYGYTF,TGTGCCAGCAGTCCCCGGACAGAAAGCTATGGCTACACCTTC
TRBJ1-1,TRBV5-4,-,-,CASSVGQNTEAFF,TGTGCCAGCAGCGTCGGACAGAACACTGAAGCTTTCTTT
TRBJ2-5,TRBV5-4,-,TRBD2,CASSRRGAGAIGETQYF,TGTGCCAGCAGCCGCAGGGGAGCGGGGGCAATAGGGGAGACCCAGTACTTC
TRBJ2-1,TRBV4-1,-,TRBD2,CASRPTSGGAYEQFF,TGCGCCAGCAGGCCGACTAGCGGGGGGGCTTATGAGCAGTTCTTC
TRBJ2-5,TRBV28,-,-,CASSFIGNEETQYF,TGTGCCAGCAGTTTTATAGGGAATGAAGAGACCCAGTACTTC
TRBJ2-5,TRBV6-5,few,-,CASRISGLETQYF,TGTGCCAGCAGAATCTCCGGATTGGAGACCCAGTACTTC
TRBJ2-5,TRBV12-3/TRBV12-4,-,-,CASSQVAGETQYF,TGTGCCAGCAGCCAAGTAGCAGGAGAGACCCAGTACTTC
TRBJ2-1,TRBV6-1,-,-,CASSEPSGADEQFF,TGTGCCAGCAGTGAACCATCGGGAGCGGATGAGCAGTTCTTC
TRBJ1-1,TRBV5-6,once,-,CASSHASREAFF,TGTGCCAGCAGCCATGCTAGCCGTGAAGCTTTCTTT
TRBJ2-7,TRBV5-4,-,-,CASSLHPNEMREQYF,TGTGCCAGCAGCTTGCATCCGAACGAAATGCGGGAGCAGTACTTC
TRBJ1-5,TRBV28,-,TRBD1,CASRMDRVQPQHF,TGTGCCAGCAGAATGGACAGGGTGCAGCCCCAGCATTTT
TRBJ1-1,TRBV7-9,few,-,CASSPLVGEGEAFF,TGTGCCAGCAGCCCTCTGGTGGGGGAGGGTGAAGCTTTCTTT
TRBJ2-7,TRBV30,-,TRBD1,CACKRTGVSEQYF,TGTGCCTGTAAGCGGACAGGGGTGAGCGAGCAGTACTTC
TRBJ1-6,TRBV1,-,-,CTSSQEQGSSPLHF,TGCACCAGCAGCCAAGAGCAGGGCTCCTCACCCCTCCACTTT
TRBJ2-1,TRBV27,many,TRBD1,CASSLGGTGELNEQFF,TGTGCCAGCAGTTTGGGGGGGACAGGGGAACTCAATGAGCAGTTCTTC
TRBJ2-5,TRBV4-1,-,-,CASSQGLSSLGPKETQYF,TGCGCCAGCAGCCAAGGCCTTTCCTCCCTTGGCCCCAAAGAGACCCAGTACTTC
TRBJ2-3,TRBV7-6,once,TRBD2,CASSLLRGKTDTQYF,TGTGCCAGCAGCTTGCTGCGGGGGAAGACAGATACGCAGTATTTT
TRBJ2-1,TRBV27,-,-,CASNPTVGNEQFF,TGTGCCAGCAACCCCACGGTAGGCAATGAGCAGTTCTTC